Presented here are 13 T cell receptor beta chains from one specimen sequenced in a study of T cells in Graves' hyperthyroidism and ophthalmopathy. Regions amplified from RNA transcripts were the TCR beta CDR3 regions. The HTBI primer set was used in a first-round RT-PCR of the TCR CDR3. TCRdb itself ran the multiplex PCR reads through MiXCR, one entry per CDR3 protein. The sample has 600,000 to 850,000 distinct CDR3 sequences, over 15% seen once. The sequenced material came from blood. These receptors were taken from a woman aged 45-65 years with Graves' hyperthyroidism that later progressed to Graves' ophthalmopathy.

In its sample, this clonotype was seen once. The chain carries TRBV3-1 and TRBJ2-1, with no clear D. V was pared by 4 bases and J by 2 bases, with 9 bases between. CDR3 length: 14 amino acids. Germline V CDR1 and CDR2: LGHDT, YNNKEL (reference sequence). CDR3 protein: CASSLQETYNEQFF. In DNA form, the CDR3 reads TGTGCCAGCAGCCTCCAGGAAACCTACAATGAGCAGTTCTTC.

At least ten counts were recorded for this clonotype. The chain joins TRBV2 to TRBJ2-7; D tentatively reads TRBD1 or TRBD2 (6 bases each). CDR1 is SNHLY and CDR2 is FYNNEI in the germline V gene. V was clipped by 0 bases and J by 3 bases, with 27 bases between them. The CDR3 runs to 20 residues. The CDR3 bases are TGTGCCAGCAGTGAAGCGCGGGGACACCATCAACGATTCAATCACTACGAGCAGTACTTC. Its translation: CASSEARGHHQRFNHYEQYF.

This clonotype showed up many times. The CDR3 DNA is TGCAGTCTCAGACAGGGGGTCGAGTATGGCTACACCTTC. It translates to CSLRQGVEYGYTF. The chain is built from TRBV20-1 and TRBJ1-2, with 9 bases identical to TRBD1. CDR1 is DFQATT and CDR2 is SNEGSKA in the germline V gene (reference sequence). The junction had 9 bases not matched to a gene; V was cut back by 8 bases and J by 5 bases. The CDR3 consists of 13 residues.

This chain uses TRBV15 with TRBJ1-2, with D unresolved. The CDR3 totals 13 residues. The V gene lost 4 bases and the J gene lost 7 bases, with 13 bases spanning the gap. Per the germline V gene, CDR1 is LNHNV and CDR2 is YYDKDF (reference sequence). The CDR3 sequence is CATSTSRSGGYTF. The CDR3 DNA reads as TGTGCCACCAGCACTTCCAGGTCTGGTGGCTACACCTTC.

This clonotype was observed many times. One end of the junction does not line up with germline, which may come from a read error. V gene TRBV30 combines with J gene TRBJ1-5, with 7 bases aligning to TRBD1. This CDR3 spans 15 amino acids. Looked up from germline, CDR1 is GTSNPN and CDR2 is SVGIG (reference sequence). CDR3 coding DNA: TGTGCCTGCTCAGAACCGGGACAGAGATATCAGGCCCAGCATTTT. Residues: CACSEPGQRYQAQHF.

This chain joins TRBV12-3 or TRBV12-4 and TRBJ1-5; D remains unclear. The germline V and J ends were trimmed by 1 base and 1 base, with 11 bases remaining between them. The CDR3 has 16 residues. DNA of the CDR3: TGTGCCAGCAGTTTAGAAGGAGTCCAGAGCAATCAGCCCCAGCATTTT. Translation gives CASSLEGVQSNQPQHF.

Many counts were recorded for this clonotype. The chain combines TRBV7-3 with TRBJ2-3; a weak D match, TRBD2 (6 bases). The CDR3 is made up of 15 amino acids. Between the trimmed V and J ends, which lost 2 bases and 1 base, there was a span of 10 bases. CDR1 is SGHTA and CDR2 is FQGTGA in the germline V gene. The CDR3 sequence is CASSLGVAGTDTQYF. Written as DNA, the CDR3 is TGTGCCAGCAGCTTAGGGGTAGCGGGCACAGATACGCAGTATTTT.

The rearrangement uses TRBV6-1 and TRBJ2-1, with 10 positions matching TRBD1. Germline CDR1 is MNHNS and CDR2 is SASEGT. V lost 4 bases and J lost 9; bases outside the gene matches: 9. CDR3 size: 15 residues. The chain's CDR3 is CASSVVVGTGVEQFF. The DNA for the CDR3 is TGTGCCAGCAGTGTTGTCGTGGGGACAGGGGTTGAGCAGTTCTTC.

This clonotype was detected many times. The gene calls are TRBV7-3 and TRBJ1-5; D gene uncertain. Germline V gene sequence: CDR1 SGHTA, CDR2 FQGTGA. The CDR3 sequence is 15 residues long. Trimming cost V 3 bases and J 0 bases, with 9 bases left between them. The CDR3 sequence is CASSFWVYSNQPQHF. The CDR3 DNA follows: TGTGCCAGCAGCTTCTGGGTGTATAGCAATCAGCCCCAGCATTTT. The complete variable domain, with remaining parts taken from reference TRBV7-3 and TRBJ1-5, reads GAGVSQTPSNKVTEKGKYVELRCDPISGHTALYWYRQSLGQGPEFLIYFQGTGAADDSGLPNDRFFAVRPEGSVSTLKIQRTERGDSAVYLCASSFWVYSNQPQHFGDGTRLSIL.

This clonotype was seen at least ten times. The chain couples TRBV3-1 to TRBJ1-6; D is unresolved. Trimming took off 0 bases at V and 3 bases at J, with 9 bases between the two ends. CDR1 is LGHDT, CDR2 YNNKEL, per germline (reference sequence). The CDR3 has 16 residues. The CDR3 region has the DNA TGTGCCAGCAGCCAAGACCGCCGACTCTATAATTCACCCCTCCACTTT. The encoded protein is CASSQDRRLYNSPLHF.

The CDR3 DNA reads TGTGCCAGCAGCTCCAACAGACTAGCGGGGAGCTACGAGCAGTACTTC. Translation: CASSSNRLAGSYEQYF. The chain has TRBV7-9 and TRBJ2-7; TRBD2 matches 11 bases. The V gene's germline CDR1 is SEHNR and CDR2 FQNEAQ (reference sequence). The V gene end was trimmed by 4 bases and the J gene end by 3 bases; junction bases not matched to a gene: 8. The CDR3 contains 16 residues.

This clonotype showed up many times. The gene calls are TRBV5-1 and TRBJ1-1; D call uncertain. Germline V gene sequence: CDR1 SGHRS, CDR2 YFSETQ. Trimming took off 6 bases at V and 1 base at J, with 13 bases between the two ends. The CDR3 length is 14 residues. Written as DNA, the CDR3 is TGCGCCAGCACCACAAACGGACCGAACACTGAAGCTTTCTTT. Residues: CASTTNGPNTEAFF.

The V call is TRBV9, the J call TRBJ2-1; unclear D gene. The CDR3 is 12 residues long. Trimming removed 4 bases at V and 8 bases at J, with 10 bases between. Germline V gene sequence: CDR1 SGDLS, CDR2 YYNGEE. This CDR3 reads CASSLSGDEQFF. In nucleotides, the CDR3 is TGTGCCAGCAGCCTCTCTGGAGATGAGCAGTTCTTC.